This TCR beta chain was profiled in a study of T cell responses to AZD1222 COVID-19 vaccine. Germline V gene sequence: CDR1 MDHEN, CDR2 SYDVKM. The CDR3 loop spans 15 amino acids. Trimming stripped 5 bases from V and 5 bases from J, with 18 bases between. This clone has only one observation. The method was immunoSEQ multiplex PCR; TCRdb's version includes in-frame clones alone and lacks a portion of them. Of roughly 170,000 clones in the sample, just over 85% were seen once. The material sequenced was peripheral blood, taken on day 0 of AZD1222 vaccination. J is TRBJ1-2 and V is TRBV28, with D possibly matching TRBD1 (5 bases). This clonotype was obtained from an adult in good health. In DNA form, the CDR3 reads TGTGCCAGCAGTGGCCGGGGCCTCAACGCTTATGGCTACACCTTC. Amino acids: CASSGRGLNAYGYTF.